What follows are 18 T cell receptor beta chains derived from one specimen sequenced in a study of cytomegalovirus exposure and HLA in healthy donors. The table came from immunoSEQ multiplex PCR; TCRdb's copy has only in-frame clones and leaves some out. Here the sample spans some 98,000 clones, around nine tenths being singletons. The sequencing input was PBMCs. The receptors here all came from a woman aged 25 to 39 in good health and CMV-seronegative.

The CDR3 loop is CASSMDRGRGGYTF. The CDR3 DNA follows: TGTGCCAGCAGCATGGACAGGGGTCGGGGTGGCTACACCTTC. This chain uses TRBV7-9 with TRBJ1-2, with 9 bases that match TRBD1. V trimming: 5 bases; J trimming: 7 bases; junction bases outside the gene matches: 8. CDR1 and CDR2 (germline): SEHNR, FQNEAQ (reference sequence). This CDR3 has 14 amino acids.

J is TRBJ2-7 and V is TRBV27; tentative D call: TRBD2 (6 bases). CDR3 length equals 11 residues. V was clipped by 8 bases and J by 6 bases, with 11 bases between them. Germline V CDR1 and CDR2: MNHEY, SMNVEV (reference sequence). The CDR3 loop is CASPPGGEQYF. CDR3 nucleotides: TGTGCCAGCCCTCCCGGGGGCGAGCAGTACTTC.

The chain is built from TRBV6-4 and TRBJ1-6; 9 bases match TRBD1. CDR1 is MRHNA and CDR2 is SNTAGT in the germline V gene. This CDR3 is 13 amino acids long. Losses at the gene ends were 6 bases for V and 9 bases for J; bases not matched to a gene: 3. Written as DNA, the CDR3 is TGTGCCAGCAGAGGGACAGGGAGTTCACCCCTCCACTTT. Translation gives CASRGTGSSPLHF.

V is TRBV5-4 and J is TRBJ2-2, with D perhaps matching TRBD1 (6 bases). The CDR3 spans 14 residues. Germline assignment: CDR1 SGHNT and CDR2 YYREEE (reference sequence). V lost 0 bases and J 4 bases, leaving 7 bases between the germline ends. The CDR3 here is CASSLDRVTGELFF. The CDR3 coding sequence is TGTGCCAGCAGCTTGGACAGGGTCACCGGGGAGCTGTTTTTT.

This chain connects TRBV6-6 to TRBJ1-1; 8 bases map to TRBD1. Germline V gene data show CDR1 as MNHNY and CDR2 as SVGAGI (reference sequence). V lost 6 bases and J lost 7; bases outside the gene matches: 4. This CDR3 has 12 amino acids. This CDR3 reads CASSPGQGEAFF. CDR3 in DNA: TGTGCCAGCAGCCCAGGACAGGGTGAAGCTTTCTTT.

CDR3 DNA: TGTGCCAGCAGTTTTAACAGGGGGCAGCCCCAGCATTTT. As protein: CASSFNRGQPQHF. The chain joins TRBV27 to TRBJ1-5, with 8 bases aligning to TRBD1. CDR3 length equals 13 residues. Germline lookup yields CDR1 MNHEY and CDR2 SMNVEV (reference sequence). V lost 3 bases, J lost 7 bases, and 2 bases stayed unmatched.

This clone was observed a single time. This chain uses TRBV4-3 with TRBJ1-2; 10 nucleotides line up with TRBD1. The CDR3 length is 18 residues. Trimming cost V 4 bases and J 5 bases; bases outside gene matches: 16. Germline V gene lookup returns CDR1 LGHNA and CDR2 YSLEER. CDR3 bases: TGCGCCAGCAGCCCAGAGGCCCGGGACAGGGGAGGTCGGTATGGCTACACCTTC. This gives the protein CASSPEARDRGGRYGYTF.

The chain has TRBV5-1 and TRBJ1-6, with 7 nucleotides matching TRBD1. The J segment lost 10 bases and the V segment lost 4 bases, leaving 11 bases of the junction unmatched. The CDR3 loop spans 15 amino acids. CDR1 and CDR2 from the germline V gene are SGHRS and YFSETQ. The CDR3 coding sequence is TGCGCCAGCAGCACAGGACAGGATTGGGAATCACCCCTCCACTTT. This codes for CASSTGQDWESPLHF.

This clone was detected once. The V gene is TRBV7-9, the J gene TRBJ1-1, with D maybe TRBD1 (5 bases). The germline V gene encodes CDR1 SEHNR and CDR2 FQNEAQ (reference sequence). V was clipped by 3 bases and J by 9 bases, with 14 bases between them. The CDR3 runs 13 residues. CDR3 in amino acids: CASSFKTDSKAFF. CDR3 sequence (DNA): TGTGCCAGCAGCTTCAAAACCGACAGCAAAGCTTTCTTT.

The chain is built from TRBV6-1 and TRBJ2-7; a weak D match, TRBD1 (6 bases). Germline V gene sequence: CDR1 MNHNS, CDR2 SASEGT. The CDR3 extends over 15 amino acids. The V gene lost 7 bases and the J gene lost 2 bases, with 18 bases spanning the gap. The DNA for the CDR3 is TGTGCCAGCACACGGGACATAGGAAGCGCCTACGAGCAGTACTTC. Residues: CASTRDIGSAYEQYF.

Comments on this clone: At one end, the junction sequence differs from germline, possibly due to a read error. The chain combines TRBV9 with TRBJ1-2; D is unresolved. The CDR3 totals 13 residues. Germline lookup yields CDR1 SGDLS and CDR2 YYNGEE. CDR3 sequence reads: CASSPGRRYGHTF. CDR3 nucleotide sequence: TGTGCCAGCAGCCCCGGGAGGCGCTATGGCCACACCTTC.

The table lists this clone with a count of one. V and J are TRBV6-1 and TRBJ1-5, with D perhaps matching TRBD1 (5 bases). Germline assignment: CDR1 MNHNS and CDR2 SASEGT. This CDR3 contains 14 residues. Trimming took off 6 bases at V and 2 bases at J, with 11 bases between the two ends. The CDR3 DNA sequence: TGTGCCAGCAGGGGGCTTCAGGGCAATCAGCCCCAGCATTTT. Translation gives CASRGLQGNQPQHF.

J is TRBJ1-1 and V is TRBV5-1; D perhaps matches TRBD1 (5 bases). The germline CDR1 and CDR2 sequences are SGHRS and YFSETQ. The CDR3 spans 14 residues. V was clipped by 2 bases and J by 4 bases, with 12 bases between them. This CDR3 reads CASSLGGVATEAFF. CDR3 nucleotide sequence: TGCGCCAGCAGCTTAGGAGGGGTGGCCACTGAAGCTTTCTTT.

The chain uses TRBV5-6 and TRBJ1-2; tentatively, D is TRBD1 (6 bases). Trimming removed 0 bases from V and 7 bases from J, with 13 bases in between. Germline V CDR1 and CDR2: SGHDT, YYEEEE. The CDR3 runs 14 residues. The CDR3 protein is CASSLDEGGGGYTF. CDR3 sequence (DNA): TGTGCCAGCAGCTTGGATGAAGGGGGTGGTGGCTACACCTTC.

V gene TRBV19 combines with J gene TRBJ1-5; no clear D. Germline V lookup: CDR1 LNHDA, CDR2 SQIVND (reference sequence). This CDR3 is built from 15 residues. V shed 4 bases and J shed 0 bases, with 10 bases lying between them. CDR3 bases: TGTGCCAGTAGTACCGCCCGGGTTAGCAATCAGCCCCAGCATTTT. The encoded protein is CASSTARVSNQPQHF.

The V gene is TRBV6-4, the J gene TRBJ2-1; 11 positions agree with TRBD2. The CDR3 runs to 16 residues. Germline V gives CDR1 MRHNA, CDR2 SNTAGT. Trimming cost V 4 bases and J 5 bases; bases outside gene matches: 7. The CDR3 reads CASSVALAGVDNEQFF. For the CDR3, the DNA is TGTGCCAGCAGTGTCGCACTAGCGGGAGTAGACAATGAGCAGTTCTTC.

The chain combines TRBV4-3 with TRBJ2-6; weak D call: TRBD1 (6 bases). This CDR3 spans 19 amino acids. Trimming took 4 bases from V and 0 from J, leaving 19 bases between them. The germline gives CDR1 LGHNA, CDR2 YSLEER. The CDR3 region has the DNA TGCGCCAGCAGCCGCGCTGGCCGGGACACCAACTCTGGGGCCAACGTCCTGACTTTC. Its translation: CASSRAGRDTNSGANVLTF.

The chain links TRBV5-4 to TRBJ2-3; TRBD2 aligns across 13 bases. Germline V lookup: CDR1 SGHNT, CDR2 YYREEE (reference sequence). This CDR3 region has 17 residues. The J segment lost 6 bases and the V segment lost 0 bases, leaving 7 bases of the junction unmatched. CDR3 amino acids: CASSLEGLAGRGDTQYF. The CDR3 DNA is TGTGCCAGCAGCTTGGAGGGACTAGCGGGGAGGGGGGATACGCAGTATTTT.